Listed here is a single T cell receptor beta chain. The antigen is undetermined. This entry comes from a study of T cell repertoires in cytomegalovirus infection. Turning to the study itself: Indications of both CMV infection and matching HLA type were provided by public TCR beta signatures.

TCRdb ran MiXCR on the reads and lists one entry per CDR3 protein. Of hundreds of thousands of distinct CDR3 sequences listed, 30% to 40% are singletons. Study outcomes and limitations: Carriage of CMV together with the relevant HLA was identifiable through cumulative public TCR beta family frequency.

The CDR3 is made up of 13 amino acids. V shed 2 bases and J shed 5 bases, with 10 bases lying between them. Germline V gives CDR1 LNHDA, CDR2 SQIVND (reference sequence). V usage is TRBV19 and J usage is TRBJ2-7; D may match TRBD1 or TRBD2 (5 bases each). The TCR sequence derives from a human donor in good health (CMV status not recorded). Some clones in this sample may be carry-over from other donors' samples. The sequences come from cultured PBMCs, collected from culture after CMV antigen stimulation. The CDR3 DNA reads TGTGCCAGTAGTATAAGGCCGGGGCACGAGCAGTACTTC. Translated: CASSIRPGHEQYF.